The T cell receptor beta chain under discussion was sequenced for a study of cytomegalovirus exposure and HLA in healthy donors. General study results and limits: In presence/absence analyses, roughly uniform sequencing depth across donors was assumed. Segments of the TCR beta V type were, in most cases, productive about 87% or about 30% of the time in an earlier analysis. A later analysis, which compared TCR beta chains of equal frequency, found the HLA-associated ones more clonally expanded.

The CDR3 loop spans 14 amino acids. V dropped 8 bases and J dropped 6; count of bases not matched to a gene: 10. Germline CDR1 reads SNHLY; CDR2 reads FYNNEI. Unrecorded immune exposures were likely, despite nominal health at sampling. PCR primers comprised 60 Vbeta and 13 Jbeta primers. Libraries were prepared by immunoSEQ multiplex PCR; TCRdb keeps only in-frame clonotypes and omits some of them. The repertoire includes 45,000 or so clones, about 73% of them detected once, and around 3.5% sits in the top ten. Turning to this clone: Its antigen is not identified.

Sequencing was performed on PBMCs. The source is a woman aged 25-40 years in good health and CMV-seronegative. This chain uses TRBV2 with TRBJ1-2; 9 bases map to TRBD1. This chain's CDR3 is CASGDRAQGNGYTF. In nucleotides, the CDR3 is TGTGCCAGCGGGGACAGGGCCCAGGGTAATGGCTACACCTTC.